The clone carrying this T cell receptor (beta chain) was picked up many times. Its matching antigen is unknown. The entry originates in a study of CD8 T cells in ankylosing spondylitis. Study-wide findings and caveats: A TCR beta motif of roughly eight highly homologous variants seemed to mark ankylosing spondylitis blood.

Germline assignment: CDR1 DFQATT and CDR2 SNEGSKA (reference sequence). CDR3 length equals 15 residues. Trimming cost V 6 bases and J 0 bases, with 15 bases left between them. Each TCR beta library was made by quantitative 5'-RACE that incorporated molecular barcodes. Each CDR3 protein gets one entry after TCRdb re-called the 5' RACE reads with MiXCR. The sample lists around 770,000 distinct CDR3 sequences, about 10% occurring once. Source material: blood, either unsorted or a sorted T cell fraction (not recorded which). The TCR was taken from a male donor with ankylosing spondylitis. The rearrangement joins TRBV20-1 to TRBJ1-5; D is undetermined. The CDR3 region is CSAQRPQYSNQPQHF. The CDR3 DNA reads TGCAGTGCCCAGAGGCCACAGTATAGCAATCAGCCCCAGCATTTT.